Listed below are T cell receptor beta chains from one sample, sequenced in a study of identical twins. Via MiXCR, TCRdb re-called the 5' RACE reads, giving one row per CDR3 protein. This table holds approximately 1.8 million distinct CDR3 sequences, under 35% found once. Sequencing was done on a sample of cord blood. Source of these receptors: a newborn girl in good health. The CDR3 runs from the conserved cysteine through the conserved F or W. A D gene is named only where the DNA matches it firmly. Only some rows state a clone size, as once, few, many or a class for expanded clones.

cdr3_length: 15
clone_size: few
v_call: TRBV20-1
d_call: .
j_call: TRBJ2-3
cdr3_nt: TGCAGTGCTAGAGAGGTCCATCCCCCCACAGATACGCAGTATTTT
cdr3_aa: CSAREVHPPTDTQYF

cdr3_length: 13
clone_size: few
v_call: TRBV3-1
d_call: .
j_call: TRBJ1-5
cdr3_nt: TGTGCCAGCAGCCAAGAGGGTCGTCAGCCCCAGCATTTT
cdr3_aa: CASSQEGRQPQHF

cdr3_length: 18
clone_size: many
v_call: TRBV28
d_call: TRBD1
j_call: TRBJ1-5
cdr3_nt: TGTGCCAGCAGTCTATTCTACAGGGGGGGGTATAGCAATCAGCCCCAGCATTTT
cdr3_aa: CASSLFYRGGYSNQPQHF

cdr3_length: 16
clone_size: few
v_call: TRBV10-3
d_call: .
j_call: TRBJ2-1
cdr3_nt: TGTGCCATCAGTGAGTCGACCGGGACCCTTCCCAATGAGCAGTTCTTC
cdr3_aa: CAISESTGTLPNEQFF

cdr3_length: 17
clone_size: .
v_call: TRBV4-1
d_call: TRBD2
j_call: TRBJ2-1
cdr3_nt: TGCGCCAGCAGCCAAGACGCGGTGGGAGGGCCGTCTCCTGAGCAGTTCTTC
cdr3_aa: CASSQDAVGGPSPEQFF

cdr3_length: 19
clone_size: .
v_call: TRBV4-2
d_call: .
j_call: TRBJ2-4
cdr3_nt: TGTGCCAGCAGCCATGGGTTCCCCGCTCCCCCGTCGGCCAAAAACATTCAGTACTTC
cdr3_aa: CASSHGFPAPPSAKNIQYF

cdr3_length: 12
clone_size: .
v_call: TRBV29-1
d_call: TRBD1
j_call: TRBJ1-1
cdr3_nt: TGCAGCGTCAAGACAGGGCCCACTGAAGCTTTCTTT
cdr3_aa: CSVKTGPTEAFF

cdr3_length: 13
clone_size: few
v_call: TRBV20-1
d_call: .
j_call: TRBJ2-3
cdr3_nt: TGCAGTGCCACCCAAGCCCCGACAGATACGCAGTATTTT
cdr3_aa: CSATQAPTDTQYF

cdr3_length: 13
clone_size: .
v_call: TRBV20-1
d_call: .
j_call: TRBJ1-4
cdr3_nt: TGCAGTGCTGACGGCAAGAGAGGTGAAAAACTGTTTTTT
cdr3_aa: CSADGKRGEKLFF

cdr3_length: 15
clone_size: few
v_call: TRBV4-2
d_call: TRBD2
j_call: TRBJ2-1
cdr3_nt: TGTGCCAGCAGCCAAGATAGCGGGAATTACAATGAGCAGTTCTTC
cdr3_aa: CASSQDSGNYNEQFF

cdr3_length: 14
clone_size: once
v_call: TRBV14
d_call: TRBD1
j_call: TRBJ1-2
cdr3_nt: TGTGCCAGCAGCATTGGACAGGGCCTCTATGACTACACCTTC
cdr3_aa: CASSIGQGLYDYTF

cdr3_length: 13
clone_size: many
v_call: TRBV6-6
d_call: .
j_call: TRBJ2-1
cdr3_nt: TGTGCCAGCAGTTACGACCCGAGGAATGAGCAGTTCTTC
cdr3_aa: CASSYDPRNEQFF

cdr3_length: 15
clone_size: .
v_call: TRBV12-3/TRBV12-4
d_call: .
j_call: TRBJ1-2
cdr3_nt: TGTGCCAGCAGTTTGGCGTTAGTGGGACCCCGCGGCTACACCTTC
cdr3_aa: CASSLALVGPRGYTF

cdr3_length: 14
clone_size: .
v_call: TRBV20-1
d_call: TRBD1
j_call: TRBJ1-5
cdr3_nt: TGCAGTGCTAGTGATCAGGGGGCGAGTCAGCCCCAGCATTTT
cdr3_aa: CSASDQGASQPQHF

cdr3_length: 19
clone_size: few
v_call: TRBV7-8
d_call: TRBD2
j_call: TRBJ2-1
cdr3_nt: TGTGCCAGCAGCTTATCCCCATTCGGACTAGCGGGGGGAAACAATGAGCAGTTCTTC
cdr3_aa: CASSLSPFGLAGGNNEQFF

cdr3_length: 16
clone_size: few
v_call: TRBV4-1
d_call: TRBD1
j_call: TRBJ2-7
cdr3_nt: TGCGCCAGCAGCCAAAACAGGGGGCGCGTTATCTACGAGCAGTACTTC
cdr3_aa: CASSQNRGRVIYEQYF

cdr3_length: 15
clone_size: few
v_call: TRBV21-1
d_call: .
j_call: TRBJ2-3
cdr3_nt: TGTGCCAGCAGCCCTGAACTAGCGGCCACAGATACGCAGTATTTT
cdr3_aa: CASSPELAATDTQYF

cdr3_length: 17
clone_size: few
v_call: TRBV4-1
d_call: .
j_call: TRBJ2-1
cdr3_nt: TGCGCCAGCAGCCAATCGGGACTGACACTAAAATACAATGAGCAGTTCTTC
cdr3_aa: CASSQSGLTLKYNEQFF

cdr3_length: 13
clone_size: .
v_call: TRBV4-2
d_call: .
j_call: TRBJ1-1
cdr3_nt: TGTGCCAGCACCCCAAGACCCAACACTGAAGCTTTCTTT
cdr3_aa: CASTPRPNTEAFF

cdr3_length: 16
clone_size: few
v_call: TRBV6-1
d_call: .
j_call: TRBJ1-5
cdr3_nt: TGTGCCAGCAGTGAACTCGGAAGGGGAACCAATCAGCCCCAGCATTTT
cdr3_aa: CASSELGRGTNQPQHF

cdr3_length: 13
clone_size: few
v_call: TRBV21-1
d_call: .
j_call: TRBJ2-1
cdr3_nt: TGTGCCAGCAGCAAAGCGGGGCGGAATGAGCAGTTCTTC
cdr3_aa: CASSKAGRNEQFF

cdr3_length: 10
clone_size: few
v_call: TRBV6-5
d_call: .
j_call: TRBJ2-1
cdr3_nt: TGTGCCAGCAGTTACCCTGCTCAGTTCTTC
cdr3_aa: CASSYPAQFF

cdr3_length: 17
clone_size: .
v_call: TRBV5-1
d_call: TRBD1
j_call: TRBJ1-6
cdr3_nt: TGCGCCAGCAGCTTGGCCCGACAGGGGCGAACAAGTTCACCCCTCCACTTT
cdr3_aa: CASSLARQGRTSSPLHF

cdr3_length: 15
clone_size: few
v_call: TRBV20-1
d_call: TRBD1
j_call: TRBJ1-5
cdr3_nt: TGCAGTGCTAGAGATCCAGGGGGCAGCAATCAGCCCCAGCATTTT
cdr3_aa: CSARDPGGSNQPQHF

cdr3_length: 14
clone_size: few
v_call: TRBV20-1
d_call: .
j_call: TRBJ1-2
cdr3_nt: TGCAGTGCTGAAGAGAGGGCGGCTAACTATGGCTACACCTTC
cdr3_aa: CSAEERAANYGYTF

cdr3_length: 14
clone_size: .
v_call: TRBV18
d_call: .
j_call: TRBJ2-1
cdr3_nt: TGTGCCAGCTCACCACTAGGTATCTACAATGAGCAGTTCTTC
cdr3_aa: CASSPLGIYNEQFF

cdr3_length: 13
clone_size: .
v_call: TRBV7-2
d_call: .
j_call: TRBJ1-4
cdr3_nt: TGTGCCAGCAGCGTTAGTGAGGGTCAAGGGCTGTTTTTT
cdr3_aa: CASSVSEGQGLFF

cdr3_length: 19
clone_size: few
v_call: TRBV5-5
d_call: TRBD2
j_call: TRBJ2-3
cdr3_nt: TGTGCCAGCAGCTTGGCGTATGGGACTAGCGGAGGAGGCACAGATACGCAGTATTTT
cdr3_aa: CASSLAYGTSGGGTDTQYF

cdr3_length: 14
clone_size: .
v_call: TRBV3-1
d_call: TRBD2
j_call: TRBJ2-1
cdr3_nt: TGTGCCAGCAGCCCGACTAGACTAGCCGGTGAGCAGTTCTTC
cdr3_aa: CASSPTRLAGEQFF

cdr3_length: 12
clone_size: few
v_call: TRBV6-5
d_call: .
j_call: TRBJ2-7
cdr3_nt: TGTGCCAGCAGGCCGGGGACCTACGAGCAGTACTTC
cdr3_aa: CASRPGTYEQYF

cdr3_length: 14
clone_size: .
v_call: TRBV5-5
d_call: TRBD1
j_call: TRBJ1-6
cdr3_nt: TGTGCCAGCAATATGCCAGGGGGTAATTCACCCCTCCACTTT
cdr3_aa: CASNMPGGNSPLHF

cdr3_length: 14
clone_size: .
v_call: TRBV5-1
d_call: TRBD1
j_call: TRBJ1-4
cdr3_nt: TGCGCCAGCAGCTTTCAGGGGGCAATTGAAAAACTGTTTTTT
cdr3_aa: CASSFQGAIEKLFF

cdr3_length: 14
clone_size: .
v_call: TRBV5-1
d_call: TRBD2
j_call: TRBJ2-7
cdr3_nt: TGCGCCAGCAGCTTGGGAGGGAGGGAGTACGAGCAGTACTTC
cdr3_aa: CASSLGGREYEQYF

cdr3_length: 16
clone_size: few
v_call: TRBV5-6
d_call: .
j_call: TRBJ1-2
cdr3_nt: TGTGCCAGCAGCCTCCGGGACGTCACTCCTAACTATGGCTACACCTTC
cdr3_aa: CASSLRDVTPNYGYTF

cdr3_length: 13
clone_size: .
v_call: TRBV19
d_call: .
j_call: TRBJ2-1
cdr3_nt: TGTGCCAGTAGTATCAGCGTCTACAATGAGCAGTTCTTC
cdr3_aa: CASSISVYNEQFF

cdr3_length: 13
clone_size: few
v_call: TRBV27
d_call: TRBD1
j_call: TRBJ2-7
cdr3_nt: TGTGCCAGCACTTCTATGACAGGGGGCGAGCAGTACTTC
cdr3_aa: CASTSMTGGEQYF

cdr3_length: 14
clone_size: .
v_call: TRBV25-1
d_call: .
j_call: TRBJ1-4
cdr3_nt: TGTGCCAGCAGTGGGGGGGTCTTAGGGGAAAAACTGTTTTTT
cdr3_aa: CASSGGVLGEKLFF

cdr3_length: 13
clone_size: .
v_call: TRBV7-7
d_call: TRBD2
j_call: TRBJ2-7
cdr3_nt: TGTGCTAGCAGCCACGAAAGCGGGGACGAGCAGTACTTC
cdr3_aa: CASSHESGDEQYF

cdr3_length: 14
clone_size: .
v_call: TRBV4-1
d_call: .
j_call: TRBJ1-5
cdr3_nt: TGCGTCAGCAGCCTATCGGCGACTGATCAGCCCCAGCATTTT
cdr3_aa: CVSSLSATDQPQHF

cdr3_length: 16
clone_size: once
v_call: TRBV4-1
d_call: .
j_call: TRBJ2-2
cdr3_nt: TGCGCCAGCAGCCAGTTCGGCGGGAAGAACACCGGGGAGCTGTTTTTT
cdr3_aa: CASSQFGGKNTGELFF

cdr3_length: 13
clone_size: once
v_call: TRBV5-1
d_call: .
j_call: TRBJ2-7
cdr3_nt: TGCGCCAGCAGCTTCGGACCCTACAATGAGCAGTACTTC
cdr3_aa: CASSFGPYNEQYF

cdr3_length: 16
clone_size: .
v_call: TRBV6-6
d_call: .
j_call: TRBJ1-1
cdr3_nt: TGTGCCAGCGTATTCGGCCCCTCAACTGGGGATACTGAAGCTTTCTTT
cdr3_aa: CASVFGPSTGDTEAFF

cdr3_length: 13
clone_size: few
v_call: TRBV20-1
d_call: .
j_call: TRBJ2-3
cdr3_nt: TGCAGTGCTAGTTTAAGCCCAGAAGGGGCGCAGTATTTT
cdr3_aa: CSASLSPEGAQYF

cdr3_length: 18
clone_size: .
v_call: TRBV5-1
d_call: .
j_call: TRBJ2-5
cdr3_nt: TGCGCCGGCAGCTTGGTTGCCAGGGGATATGATGGGCAAGAGACCCAGTACTTC
cdr3_aa: CAGSLVARGYDGQETQYF

cdr3_length: 16
clone_size: .
v_call: TRBV11-2
d_call: .
j_call: TRBJ2-3
cdr3_nt: TGTGCCAGCAGCTCCTTGGGGGGAGAGGGGGCAGATACGCAGTATTTT
cdr3_aa: CASSSLGGEGADTQYF

cdr3_length: 15
clone_size: few
v_call: TRBV5-1
d_call: TRBD2
j_call: TRBJ2-7
cdr3_nt: TGCGCCAGCAGCCCCCACGCGGGGGAGTACTACGAGCAGTACTTC
cdr3_aa: CASSPHAGEYYEQYF